Listed below are T cell receptor beta chains from one sample, sequenced in a study of glioma-infiltrating T cells after dendritic cell vaccination. Data came from immunoSEQ multiplex PCR; TCRdb stores just in-frame clones and leaves some out. The sample includes about 92,000 clones, around 84% of them seen just once. This sample comprised blood, obtained before dendritic cell vaccination. The receptor source for this set is a human donor with glioblastoma. Both conserved end residues are part of each CDR3. The D gene is left open where the match is weak. Only part of the rows carry a size: once, few, many, or a class if the clone is expanded.

size: NA
J: TRBJ2-7
V: TRBV7-2
D: NA
CDR3: CASSDQGSIYEQYF
DNA: TGTGCCAGCAGCGACCAGGGCAGCATCTACGAGCAGTACTTC

size: NA
J: TRBJ2-3
V: TRBV30
D: NA
CDR3: CALRWGPGDTQYF
DNA: TGTGCCCTTAGATGGGGGCCTGGAGATACGCAGTATTTT

size: once
J: TRBJ1-1
V: TRBV27
D: NA
CDR3: CASAITQALNTEAFF
DNA: TGTGCCAGCGCGATTACACAGGCATTGAACACTGAAGCTTTCTTT

size: NA
J: TRBJ1-3
V: TRBV5-1
D: NA
CDR3: CASSSGVSGNTIYF
DNA: TGCGCCAGCAGCTCCGGGGTCTCTGGAAACACCATATATTTT

size: NA
J: TRBJ2-3
V: TRBV19
D: NA
CDR3: CASSVGTGHRGRPDTQYF
DNA: TGTGCCAGTAGCGTCGGGACAGGGCACCGCGGGAGGCCAGATACGCAGTATTTT

size: NA
J: TRBJ2-1
V: TRBV10-3
D: NA
CDR3: CAISVTTEQFF
DNA: TGTGCCATCAGTGTAACGACAGAGCAGTTCTTC

size: NA
J: TRBJ2-3
V: TRBV7-6
D: NA
CDR3: CASSLIGNGGDTQYF
DNA: TGTGCCAGCAGCTTAATCGGGAATGGAGGAGATACGCAGTATTTT

size: NA
J: TRBJ2-7
V: TRBV13
D: TRBD2
CDR3: CASSHGLAFEQYF
DNA: TGTGCCAGCAGCCACGGACTAGCGTTCGAGCAGTACTTC

size: NA
J: TRBJ1-4
V: TRBV7-2
D: TRBD1
CDR3: CASSPWTGVNEKLFF
DNA: TGTGCCAGCAGCCCATGGACAGGGGTTAATGAAAAACTGTTTTTT

size: NA
J: TRBJ2-2
V: TRBV7-2
D: TRBD2
CDR3: CASSLRLAGGGTGELFF
DNA: TGTGCCAGCAGCTTAAGACTAGCGGGGGGAGGCACCGGGGAGCTGTTTTTT

size: NA
J: TRBJ2-1
V: TRBV5-1
D: NA
CDR3: CASSLGVGYGNEQFF
DNA: TGCGCCAGCAGCTTGGGGGTGGGTTACGGGAATGAGCAGTTCTTC

size: NA
J: TRBJ1-1
V: TRBV7-3
D: TRBD1
CDR3: CASSLGGGQGYMNTEAFF
DNA: TGTGCCAGCAGCTTAGGGGGGGGACAGGGGTATATGAACACTGAAGCTTTCTTT

size: NA
J: TRBJ1-1
V: TRBV6-1
D: NA
CDR3: CACYPGENTEAFF
DNA: TGTGCCTGCTACCCGGGGGAGAACACTGAAGCTTTCTTT

size: NA
J: TRBJ1-1
V: TRBV9
D: NA
CDR3: CASSVGSGWGFNTEAFF
DNA: TGTGCCAGCAGCGTAGGCTCAGGGTGGGGATTTAACACTGAAGCTTTCTTT

size: NA
J: TRBJ1-1
V: TRBV7-3
D: NA
CDR3: CASSLTANTEAFF
DNA: TGTGCCAGCAGCTTGACAGCAAACACTGAAGCTTTCTTT